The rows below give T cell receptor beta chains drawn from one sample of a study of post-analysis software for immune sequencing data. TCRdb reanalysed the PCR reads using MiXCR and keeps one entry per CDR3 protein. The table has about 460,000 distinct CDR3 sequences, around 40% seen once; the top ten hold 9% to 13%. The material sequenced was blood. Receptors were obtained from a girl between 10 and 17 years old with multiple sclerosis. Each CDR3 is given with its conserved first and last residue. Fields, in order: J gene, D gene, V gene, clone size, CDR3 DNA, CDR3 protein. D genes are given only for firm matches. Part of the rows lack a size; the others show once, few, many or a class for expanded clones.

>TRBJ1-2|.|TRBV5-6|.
TGTGCCAGCAGCTTGGGGTTCGTGGGGGAAGATGGCTACACCTTC
CASSLGFVGEDGYTF
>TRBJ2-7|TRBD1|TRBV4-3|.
TGCGCCAGCAGCCAAGAACCGACGGACAGGGGCGGCGAGCAGTACTTC
CASSQEPTDRGGEQYF
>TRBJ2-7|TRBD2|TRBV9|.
TGTGCCAGCAGCGTAGGCGGACTAGCGGCTTACGAGCAGTACTTC
CASSVGGLAAYEQYF
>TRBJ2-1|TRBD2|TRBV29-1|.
TGCAGCGTTGGACTAGCGGGAGGTGGGCAGTTCTTC
CSVGLAGGGQFF
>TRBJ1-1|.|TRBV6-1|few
TGTGCCAGCAGATCCGGGGGGCTGGGAGCTTTCTTT
CASRSGGLGAFF
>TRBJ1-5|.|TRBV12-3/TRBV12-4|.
TGTGCCAGCACTTGGAGTACGGGAAGCAATCAGCCCCAGCATTTT
CASTWSTGSNQPQHF
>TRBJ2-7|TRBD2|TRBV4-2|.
TGTGCCAGCAGCCTCCAATTTGGGGGGGGGGTAAGGGCCTACGAGCAGTACTTC
CASSLQFGGGVRAYEQYF
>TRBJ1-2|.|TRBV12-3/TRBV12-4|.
TGTGCCAGCAGTTTAGAGATCTATGGCTACACCTTC
CASSLEIYGYTF
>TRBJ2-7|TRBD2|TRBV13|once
TGTGCCAGCAGCCTCAGACTAGCGGGAGATCTGTCCTACGAGCAGTACTTC
CASSLRLAGDLSYEQYF
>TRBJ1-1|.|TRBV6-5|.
TGTGCCAGCAGTTACGGGGCAGGGGCTGAAGCTTTCTTT
CASSYGAGAEAFF
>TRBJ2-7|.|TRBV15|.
TGTGCCACCAGAGGACAGAGTTCCTACGAGCAGTACTTC
CATRGQSSYEQYF
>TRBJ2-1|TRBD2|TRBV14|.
TGTGCCAGCAGCCAAGATTGGAGCGGGGGCAATGAGCAGTTCTTC
CASSQDWSGGNEQFF
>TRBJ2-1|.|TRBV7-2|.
TGTGCCAGCACCTCTACCGGGGTCTCCTACAATGAGCAGTTCTTC
CASTSTGVSYNEQFF
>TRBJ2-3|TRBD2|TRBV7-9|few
TGTGCCAGCAGCTTGAGTAGCGGGATCTCAGATACGCAGTATTTT
CASSLSSGISDTQYF
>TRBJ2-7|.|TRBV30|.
TGTGCCTGGAGTGGGGGAAGGGCGACCTACGAGCAGTACTTC
CAWSGGRATYEQYF
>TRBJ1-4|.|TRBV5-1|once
TGCGCCAGCAGATTTCAACCGACGGGAGGGTATGAAAAACTGTTTTTT
CASRFQPTGGYEKLFF
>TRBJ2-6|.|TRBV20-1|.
TGCAGTGTAGGTAGAAACTCTGGGGCCAACGTCCTGACTTTC
CSVGRNSGANVLTF